This T cell receptor beta chain was identified in a study of monozygotic twins with inflammatory bowel disease. CDR3 length equals 15 residues. Germline V gene data show CDR1 as SGHTA and CDR2 as FQGNSA. Through template switching, UMIs that included a 6-nucleotide sample barcode were added. With the 5' RACE reads reprocessed, TCRdb shows one record per CDR3 protein and no DNA. This sample contains roughly 150,000 distinct CDR3 sequences. The TCR was taken from a human donor with ulcerative colitis or Crohn's disease, or a healthy co-twin of an affected twin (not recorded which). Sample: blood. The chain uses TRBV7-2 and TRBJ2-7; the D call from TCRdb, TRBD1, cannot be confirmed without DNA. The CDR3 protein is CASSGASGQRSVQYF.